A selection of T cell receptor beta chains follows, all from one sample in a study of T cell responses to AZD1222 COVID-19 vaccine. Profiling relied on immunoSEQ multiplex PCR, and the TCRdb table lists in-frame clones only, not all of them. The table has 180,000 or so clones, 92% seen once; the top ten hold 1% to 1.5%. This specimen consisted of peripheral blood, obtained 28 days after the second AZD1222 dose. The receptors originated from an adult who received the AZD1222 COVID-19 vaccine. The CDR3 runs from the conserved cysteine through the conserved F or W. D genes are given only for firm matches. A row's size may be missing; if present it is once, few, many or a size class.

length,size,V,J,D,CDR3,DNA
15,once,TRBV6-5,TRBJ1-4,TRBD1,CASRAGGRTNEKLFF,TGTGCCAGCAGAGCAGGGGGCCGGACTAATGAAAAACTGTTTTTT
12,NA,TRBV15,TRBJ1-5,NA,CATSRGHQPQHF,TGTGCCACCAGCAGAGGGCATCAGCCCCAGCATTTT
14,NA,TRBV2,TRBJ1-5,NA,CASSDRQGEQPQHF,TGTGCCAGCAGTGACCGCCAAGGGGAGCAGCCCCAGCATTTT
15,NA,TRBV5-1,TRBJ2-1,TRBD2,CASSDPSGIWNEQFF,TGCGCCAGCAGCGACCCTAGCGGGATTTGGAATGAGCAGTTCTTC
14,NA,TRBV11-3,TRBJ1-1,NA,CASSFGGAKTEAFF,TGTGCCAGCAGCTTCGGAGGGGCGAAAACTGAAGCTTTCTTT
16,NA,TRBV5-6,TRBJ1-5,NA,CASTAWAGDSNQPQHF,TGTGCCAGCACCGCCTGGGCCGGAGATAGCAATCAGCCCCAGCATTTT
14,once,TRBV15,TRBJ1-5,NA,CATSRDSSNQPQHF,TGTGCCACCAGCAGAGACAGTAGCAATCAGCCCCAGCATTTT
14,NA,TRBV30,TRBJ2-5,TRBD2,CAWRSSGGAETQYF,TGTGCCTGGAGAAGTTCGGGAGGGGCCGAGACCCAGTACTTC
13,NA,TRBV7-9,TRBJ2-5,NA,CASSPQGEETQYF,TGTGCCAGCAGCCCGCAGGGAGAAGAGACCCAGTACTTC
13,NA,TRBV10-3,TRBJ2-1,NA,CATLGVSYNEQFF,TGTGCCACCTTAGGGGTATCCTACAATGAGCAGTTCTTC
15,NA,TRBV24-1,TRBJ1-2,NA,CATWGHDNLNYGYTF,TGTGCCACTTGGGGGCACGACAACCTTAACTATGGCTACACCTTC
13,NA,TRBV30,TRBJ1-2,TRBD1,CAWSQNPGGGYTF,TGTGCCTGGAGTCAGAACCCAGGGGGTGGCTACACCTTC
10,NA,TRBV28,TRBJ1-1,NA,CATRRTEAFF,TGTGCCACTAGGAGAACTGAAGCTTTCTTT
15,NA,TRBV5-5,TRBJ1-4,TRBD1,CASSLLTGIPEKLFF,TGTGCCAGCAGCCTCTTGACAGGGATCCCTGAAAAACTGTTTTTT
14,NA,TRBV29-1,TRBJ1-4,NA,CSVEPTGNHEKLFF,TGCAGCGTTGAACCTACGGGGAATCATGAAAAACTGTTTTTT
14,NA,TRBV2,TRBJ1-1,NA,CASLRGAYSTEAFF,TGTGCCAGCCTTCGGGGGGCCTATAGCACTGAAGCTTTCTTT
14,NA,TRBV7-9,TRBJ1-1,NA,CASSFREMNTEAFF,TGTGCCAGCAGCTTTAGGGAGATGAACACTGAAGCTTTCTTT
13,NA,TRBV12-3/TRBV12-4,TRBJ1-1,NA,CASSLQENTEAFF,TGTGCCAGCAGCCTCCAGGAGAACACTGAAGCTTTCTTT
16,NA,TRBV5-4,TRBJ2-3,TRBD2,CASSLGVAGMTDTQYF,TGTGCCAGCAGCTTGGGGGTAGCGGGGATGACAGATACGCAGTATTTT
15,NA,TRBV27,TRBJ2-2,NA,CASRTGLGNTGELFF,TGTGCCAGCAGAACAGGCCTGGGGAACACCGGGGAGCTGTTTTTT
17,once,TRBV7-9,TRBJ2-7,NA,CASSPPVVGDRPYEQYF,TGTGCCAGCAGCCCCCCCGTCGTTGGGGATCGGCCATACGAGCAGTACTTC
15,NA,TRBV7-2,TRBJ2-7,NA,CASSSRGLAVYEQYF,TGTGCCAGCAGCTCAAGGGGGCTAGCGGTCTACGAGCAGTACTTC
16,NA,TRBV19,TRBJ1-2,NA,CASSRPIGEGQHGYTF,TGTGCCAGTAGTAGACCAATCGGCGAAGGGCAACATGGCTACACCTTC
15,NA,TRBV5-6,TRBJ1-2,TRBD1,CASSYPGQGAYGYTF,TGTGCCAGCAGCTACCCGGGACAGGGGGCCTATGGCTACACCTTC
15,NA,TRBV9,TRBJ2-3,TRBD1,CASSGTGRHADTQYF,TGTGCCAGCAGCGGGACAGGGAGGCATGCAGATACGCAGTATTTT
12,NA,TRBV6-5,TRBJ2-7,NA,CASSLRLYEQYF,TGTGCCAGCAGTTTAAGACTCTACGAGCAGTACTTC
15,NA,TRBV15,TRBJ1-3,TRBD1,CATSSDRGSGNTIYF,TGTGCCACCAGCTCGGACAGGGGCTCTGGAAACACCATATATTTT
14,NA,TRBV7-8,TRBJ2-7,TRBD1,CASSGTGDFYEQYF,TGTGCCAGCAGCGGGACAGGGGACTTCTACGAGCAGTACTTC